This T cell receptor beta chain was captured by sequencing in a study of blood T cells in healthy people across ages. Study conclusions and caveats: Per-million-T-cell TCR beta diversity fell roughly linearly with age. Compared with aged donors, long-lived donors showed fewer expanded clones, suggesting selection.

Of note for this clonotype: The antigen remains unidentified. Sequence at one end of the junction differs from germline and may be a read error.

The authors drew 8 to 10 milliliters of peripheral blood from each donor. Primers used in a second PCR of about 6 to 11 cycles were a sample-barcoded 5' primer and a J-beta primer mix. The template-switch adaptor, which had 12 random nucleotides, put a tag on each cDNA molecule. TCRdb called the 5' RACE reads again in MiXCR, with one record for every CDR3 protein. The table records hundreds of thousands of distinct CDR3 sequences, 58% of them present only once. The CDR3 totals 17 residues. CDR1 SGHRS and CDR2 YFSETQ come from the germline V gene. This chain connects TRBV5-1 to TRBJ2-4, with D unclear. The TCR sequence derives from a man in his 60s in good health. Sequenced input: blood. CDR3 nucleotide sequence: TGCGCCAGCAGCCCCCACCCTTCGGACGGAGCCAAAAGCATTCAGTACTTC. The encoded protein is CASSPHPSDGAKSIQYF.